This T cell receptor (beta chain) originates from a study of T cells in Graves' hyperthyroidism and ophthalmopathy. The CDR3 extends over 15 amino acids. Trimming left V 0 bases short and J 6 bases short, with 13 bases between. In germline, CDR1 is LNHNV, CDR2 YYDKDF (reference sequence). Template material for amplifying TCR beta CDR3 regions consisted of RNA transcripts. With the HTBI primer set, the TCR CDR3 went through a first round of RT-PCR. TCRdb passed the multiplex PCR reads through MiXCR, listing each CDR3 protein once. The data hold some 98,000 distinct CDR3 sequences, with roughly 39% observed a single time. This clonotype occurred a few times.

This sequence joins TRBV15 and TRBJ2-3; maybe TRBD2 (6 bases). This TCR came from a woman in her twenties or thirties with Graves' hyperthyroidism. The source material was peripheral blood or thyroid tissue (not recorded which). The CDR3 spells CATSRDTIGRDTQYF. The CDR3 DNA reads TGTGCCACCAGCAGAGATACGATTGGGAGGGATACGCAGTATTTT.